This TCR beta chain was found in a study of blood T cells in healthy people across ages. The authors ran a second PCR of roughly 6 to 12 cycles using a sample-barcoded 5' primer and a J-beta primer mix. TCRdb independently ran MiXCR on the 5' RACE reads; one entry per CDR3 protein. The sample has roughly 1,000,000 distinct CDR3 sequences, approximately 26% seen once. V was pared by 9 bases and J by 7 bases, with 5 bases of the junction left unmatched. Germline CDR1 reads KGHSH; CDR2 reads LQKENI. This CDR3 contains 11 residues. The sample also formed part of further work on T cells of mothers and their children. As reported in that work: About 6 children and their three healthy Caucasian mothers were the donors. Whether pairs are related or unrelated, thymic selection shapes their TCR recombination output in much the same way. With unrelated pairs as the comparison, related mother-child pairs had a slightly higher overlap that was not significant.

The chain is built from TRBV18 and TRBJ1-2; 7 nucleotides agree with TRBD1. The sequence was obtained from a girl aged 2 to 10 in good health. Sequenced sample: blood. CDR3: CARNRQGGYTF. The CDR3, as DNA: TGTGCCAGAAACAGACAGGGTGGCTACACCTTC.